This TCR beta chain was identified in a study of control samples from healthy donors and cancer patients. The germline V and J ends were trimmed by 0 bases and 0 bases, with 5 bases remaining between them. The CDR3 length is 15 residues. Germline-derived CDR1 and CDR2 are SGHAT and FQNNGV. The data were produced by immunoSEQ multiplex PCR, yet TCRdb's version contains in-frame clones alone and is incomplete. Of around 190,000 clones in the sample, around 87% are singletons; the top ten hold 1.2% to 1.5%. This clone came up once. Sequencing was performed on blood. This TCR derives from a woman aged 50 to 60 in good health. The chain couples TRBV11-2 to TRBJ1-4; D unclear. The CDR3 region is CASSLEGATNEKLFF. CDR3 nucleotide sequence: TGTGCCAGCAGCTTAGAAGGTGCAACTAATGAAAAACTGTTTTTT.